This T cell receptor (beta chain) was identified during a study of blood T cell repertoires in COVID-19. Study-level information: The analysed material was cDNA or gDNA that came from T cells, B-cell-depleted T cells, or PBMCs.

Generated by immunoSEQ multiplex PCR, the TCRdb table keeps only in-frame clones and is missing some. Of under 350,000 clones in the sample, 70% to 90% were seen once. CDR1 is MDHEN and CDR2 is SYDVKM in the germline V gene. The CDR3 has 18 amino acids. Trimming cost V 7 bases and J 4 bases; bases outside gene matches: 19. The rearrangement links TRBV28 to TRBJ2-3, with 8 bases matching TRBD2. This receptor was obtained from a man between 65 and 85 years old with acute or convalescent COVID-19. Sample: peripheral blood. The CDR3 region has the DNA TGTGCCAGCACCCCACCCCTAACAGCGGGAGATTTGCCAGATACGCAGTATTTT. This sequence encodes CASTPPLTAGDLPDTQYF.